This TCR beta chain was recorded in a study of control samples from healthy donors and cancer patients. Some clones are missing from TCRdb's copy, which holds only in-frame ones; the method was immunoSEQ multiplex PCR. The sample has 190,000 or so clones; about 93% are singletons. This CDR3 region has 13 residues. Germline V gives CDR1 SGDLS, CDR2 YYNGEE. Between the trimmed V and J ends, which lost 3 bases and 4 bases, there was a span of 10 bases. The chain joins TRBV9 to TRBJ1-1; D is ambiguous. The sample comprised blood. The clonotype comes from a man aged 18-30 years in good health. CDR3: CASSATLGTEAFF. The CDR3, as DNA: TGTGCCAGCAGCGCCACCCTGGGCACTGAAGCTTTCTTT.